The T cell receptor (beta chain) under discussion was sequenced for a study of blood T cells in healthy people across ages. Per germline, CDR1 ENHRY and CDR2 SYGVKD. Trimming at V came to 0 bases and at J to 4 bases, leaving 5 bases not matched to a gene. This CDR3 has 15 amino acids. Note on this clonotype: Its specificity is unknown.

A second about 7 to 12 cycle PCR used barcoded and J-beta primers. MiXCR was run by TCRdb on the 5' RACE reads, yielding one entry per CDR3 protein. The table lists about a million distinct CDR3 sequences, 51% of them singletons. Points from the study as a whole: Relative to aged donors, long-lived donors carried more naive CD4+ cells and displayed higher diversity. TCR beta diversity per million T cells fell roughly linearly with age.

The sequencing input was blood. The chain employs TRBV10-3 and TRBJ2-7; 8 nucleotides line up with TRBD2. This sequence originates from a woman aged 60-70 years in good health. CDR3 residues: CAISESASGRYEQYF. DNA of the CDR3: TGTGCCATCAGTGAGTCGGCTAGCGGGCGATACGAGCAGTACTTC.